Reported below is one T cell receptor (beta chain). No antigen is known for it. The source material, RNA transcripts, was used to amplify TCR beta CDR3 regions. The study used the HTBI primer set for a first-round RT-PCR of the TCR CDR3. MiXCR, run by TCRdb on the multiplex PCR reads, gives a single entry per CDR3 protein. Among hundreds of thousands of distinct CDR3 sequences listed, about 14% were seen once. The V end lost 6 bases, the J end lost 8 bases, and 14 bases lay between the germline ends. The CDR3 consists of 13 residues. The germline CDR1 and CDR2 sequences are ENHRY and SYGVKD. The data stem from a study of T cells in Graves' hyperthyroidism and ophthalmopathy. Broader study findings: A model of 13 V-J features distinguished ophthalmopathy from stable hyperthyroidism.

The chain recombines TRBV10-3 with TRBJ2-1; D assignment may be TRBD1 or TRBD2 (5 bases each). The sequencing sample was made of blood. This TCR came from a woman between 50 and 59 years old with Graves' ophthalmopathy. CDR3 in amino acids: CAIRGTGVDEQFF. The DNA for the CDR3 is TGTGCCATCAGGGGGACCGGGGTGGATGAGCAGTTCTTC.